The 4 T cell receptor beta chains below were found in one sample sequenced in a study of blood T cell repertoires in COVID-19. The repertoire was sequenced with immunoSEQ multiplex PCR; TCRdb's copy has only in-frame clones and lacks some. The sample yields roughly 330,000 clones, 80% to 90% seen once. The sequencing sample was made of PBMCs or T cells enriched from blood (not recorded which). Receptors originate from a woman aged 18 to 35 who had recovered from COVID-19.

The chain joins TRBV6-1 to TRBJ2-2; D gene ambiguous. V was shortened by 1 base and J by 0 bases, with 6 bases between the two germline ends. Per germline, CDR1 MNHNS and CDR2 SASEGT. This CDR3 region has 15 residues. Written as DNA, the CDR3 is TGTGCCAGCAGTGAAGGGCACCCGAACACCGGGGAGCTGTTTTTT. This sequence encodes CASSEGHPNTGELFF.

The genes are TRBV7-3 and TRBJ2-1; no definite D call. The CDR3 spans 13 residues. Trimming stripped 1 base from V and 8 bases from J, with 9 bases between. Germline CDR1 and CDR2: SGHTA and FQGTGA. CDR3 sequence reads: CASSLMLSDEQFF. Written as DNA, the CDR3 is TGTGCCAGCAGCTTAATGTTGTCTGATGAGCAGTTCTTC.

The chain joins TRBV27 to TRBJ2-3, with D possibly TRBD2 on 6 matching bases. CDR3 size: 18 residues. Germline V gene sequence: CDR1 MNHEY, CDR2 SMNVEV (reference sequence). V was trimmed by 5 bases and J by 3 bases, leaving 24 bases between them. DNA of the CDR3: TGTGCCAGCAGTCCCGCCGCGGGGTCATCGGGGAGGACAGATACGCAGTATTTT. As protein: CASSPAAGSSGRTDTQYF.

In nucleotides, the CDR3 is TGCGCCAGCAGCCATTCCGCGGGGCTAGCGGCTGAGCAGTTCTTC. Its translation: CASSHSAGLAAEQFF. The V and J genes are TRBV4-1 and TRBJ2-1, with 7 bases fitting TRBD2. The CDR3 sequence is 15 residues long. Germline trimming cut 3 bases from V and 9 bases from J; bases unmatched to any gene: 11. Germline values: CDR1 MGHRA, CDR2 YSYEKL.